The 4 T cell receptor beta chains below all came from one sample that was sequenced in a study of T cell repertoires in cytomegalovirus infection (dated by TCRdb to between 2019 and 2020). Data came from an Illumina HiSeq 1500. TCRdb redid the processing of the public reads, applying fastp at Q25 and MiXCR, and retained in-frame beta chains. When rows share a CDR3 protein, they turn into one entry using the most common DNA and genes. The sample table shows 100,000 or so distinct CDR3 sequences, and under 25% are seen once. The ten largest account for around 42% of the sample. Input material: CD8+ T cells from PBMCs. The receptors were sampled from a human donor in good health (CMV status not recorded). Some clones in this sample may be carry-over from other donors' samples.

The chain is built from TRBV6-2 or TRBV6-3 and TRBJ1-5; possible D gene TRBD1, 6 bases. Germline values: CDR1 MNHEY, CDR2 SVGEGT. Trimming pared 8 bases from V and 2 bases from J, leaving 16 bases between. This CDR3 has 15 amino acids. The CDR3 protein is CASLQGGFGNQPQHF. The CDR3 DNA reads TGTGCCAGCTTACAGGGTGGATTTGGCAATCAGCCCCAGCATTTT.

The J gene is TRBJ2-2, the V gene TRBV5-6; 9 positions match TRBD1. V was clipped by 3 bases and J by 5 bases; unmatched bases: 17. CDR1 and CDR2 (germline): SGHDT, YYEEEE. This CDR3 spans 19 amino acids. This chain's CDR3 is CASSSNLDPTGGRTGELFF. CDR3 bases: TGTGCCAGCAGCTCCAATCTAGACCCGACAGGGGGAAGGACCGGGGAGCTGTTTTTT.

J is TRBJ2-7 and V is TRBV20-1, with D possibly being TRBD2 (5 bases). The CDR3 totals 14 residues. CDR1 and CDR2 from the germline V gene are DFQATT and SNEGSKA (reference sequence). Trimming stripped 1 base from V and 0 bases from J, with 10 bases between. CDR3 nucleotide sequence: TGCAGTGCTAGAGCAGCGGACGACTCCTACGAGCAGTACTTC. This codes for CSARAADDSYEQYF.

This clonotype occurred many times. V usage is TRBV7-2 and J usage is TRBJ2-1, with D perhaps being TRBD1 or TRBD2 (5 bases each). The CDR3 totals 15 residues. The V end lost 1 base, the J end lost 4 bases, and 11 bases lay between the germline ends. Per the germline V gene, CDR1 is SGHTA and CDR2 is FQGNSA. The CDR3 sequence is CASSLGGTVYNEQFF. The CDR3 coding sequence is TGTGCCAGCAGCTTAGGAGGGACGGTATACAATGAGCAGTTCTTC.